The entry below describes one T cell receptor (beta chain). Its cognate antigen is unknown. Profiled with immunoSEQ multiplex PCR; TCRdb holds only in-frame clones, not every one. The top ten hold approximately 12% of the sample, which has 400,000 to 450,000 clones, approximately 92% seen once. The source of the sample is a study of Ad26.COV2.S vaccination and SARS-CoV-2 variants. Study at large: Ad26.COV2.S shots went into the muscle once or twice, 56 days apart. Study-wide findings and caveats: Non-spike TCR breadth did not differ much between vaccine and placebo recipients.

Treatment denoted: around 19 received Ad26.COV2.S at low or high dose, single or two shots; 5 received placebo; per-sample allocation not given. The study sampled participants on day 63 after the first vaccine or placebo injection. The vaccine delivered Wuhan-strain SARS-CoV-2 spike through an Ad26 vector. CDR3 length: 14 amino acids. Germline assignment: CDR1 SGHNT and CDR2 YYREEE (reference sequence). V lost 1 base to trimming and J lost 0 bases, with 7 bases between them. The receptor comes from a person between 18 and 65 years old who received the Ad26.COV2.S COVID-19 vaccine or a placebo. This specimen consisted of peripheral blood, obtained in a trial of Ad26.COV2.S vaccine versus placebo. The chain couples TRBV5-4 to TRBJ1-1; possibly TRBD1 for D (5 bases). The CDR3 is CASSLSGMNTEAFF. The CDR3, as DNA: TGTGCCAGCAGCTTGTCAGGGATGAACACTGAAGCTTTCTTT.